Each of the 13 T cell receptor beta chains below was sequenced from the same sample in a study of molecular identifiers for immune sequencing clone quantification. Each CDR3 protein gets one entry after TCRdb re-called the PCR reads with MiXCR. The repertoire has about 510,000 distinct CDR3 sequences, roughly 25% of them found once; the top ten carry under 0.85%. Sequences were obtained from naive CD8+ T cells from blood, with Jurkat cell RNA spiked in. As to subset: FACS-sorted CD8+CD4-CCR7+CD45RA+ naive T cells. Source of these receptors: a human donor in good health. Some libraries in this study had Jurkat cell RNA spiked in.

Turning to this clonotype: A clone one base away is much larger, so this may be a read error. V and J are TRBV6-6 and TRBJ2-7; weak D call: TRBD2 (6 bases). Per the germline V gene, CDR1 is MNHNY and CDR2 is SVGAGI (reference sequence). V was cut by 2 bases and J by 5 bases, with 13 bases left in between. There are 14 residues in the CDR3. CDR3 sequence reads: CASSYPRELHEQYF. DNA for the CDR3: TGTGCCAGCAGTTACCCCCGGGAGCTCCACGAGCAGTACTTC.

The CDR3 nucleotides read TGCAGCGTTGACGGGGGGCCTATCGATGAGCAGTTCTTC. It encodes CSVDGGPIDEQFF. The rearrangement links TRBV29-1 to TRBJ2-1; D might be TRBD2 (7 bases). Germline CDR1 reads SQVTM; CDR2 reads ANQGSEA. This CDR3 region has 13 residues. V was shortened by 3 bases and J by 8 bases, with 14 bases between the two germline ends.

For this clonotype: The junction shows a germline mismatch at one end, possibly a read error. The CDR3 sequence: CASSAGTGLPSGANVLTF. CDR3 sequence (DNA): TGTGCTAGCAGTGCCGGGACAGGGCTGCCATCTGGGGCCAACGTCCTGACTTTC. The V call is TRBV7-7, the J call TRBJ2-6; 9 nucleotides match TRBD1. CDR3 length equals 18 residues. Per the germline V gene, CDR1 is SSHAT and CDR2 is FNYEAQ (reference sequence).

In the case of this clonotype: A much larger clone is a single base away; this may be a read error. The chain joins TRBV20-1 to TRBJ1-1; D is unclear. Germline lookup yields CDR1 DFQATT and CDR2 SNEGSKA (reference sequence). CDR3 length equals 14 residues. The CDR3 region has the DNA TGCAGTGCTAGGGAGGAACTAGCTAACACTGACGCTTTCTTT. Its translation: CSAREELANTDAFF.

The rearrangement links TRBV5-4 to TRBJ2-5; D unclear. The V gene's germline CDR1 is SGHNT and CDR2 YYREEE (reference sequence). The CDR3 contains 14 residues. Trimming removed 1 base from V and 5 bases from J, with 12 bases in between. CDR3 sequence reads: CASSLSGIAETQYF. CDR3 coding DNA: TGTGCCAGCAGCTTGTCGGGTATCGCGGAGACCCAGTACTTC.

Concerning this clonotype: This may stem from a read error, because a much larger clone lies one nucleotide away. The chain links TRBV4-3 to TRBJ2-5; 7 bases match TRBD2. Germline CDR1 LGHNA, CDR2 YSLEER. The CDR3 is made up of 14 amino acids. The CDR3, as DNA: TGCGCCCGCAGCCAAGAACGGCGGGGGAGGGCCCAGTACTTC. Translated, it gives CARSQERRGRAQYF.

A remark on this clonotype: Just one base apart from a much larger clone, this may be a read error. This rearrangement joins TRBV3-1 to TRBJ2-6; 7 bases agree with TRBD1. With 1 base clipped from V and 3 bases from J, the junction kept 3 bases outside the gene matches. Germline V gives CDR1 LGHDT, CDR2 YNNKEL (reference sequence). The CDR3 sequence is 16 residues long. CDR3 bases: TGTGCCAGCAGCCAAGCGGACAGGTATGGGGCCAACGTCCTGACTTTC. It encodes CASSQADRYGANVLTF.

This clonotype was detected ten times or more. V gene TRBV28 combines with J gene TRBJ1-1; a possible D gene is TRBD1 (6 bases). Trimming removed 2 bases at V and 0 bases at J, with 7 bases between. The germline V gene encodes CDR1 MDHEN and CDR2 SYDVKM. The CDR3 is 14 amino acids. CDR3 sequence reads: CASSLQGMNTEAFF. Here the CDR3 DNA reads TGTGCCAGCAGTTTACAGGGGATGAACACTGAAGCTTTCTTT. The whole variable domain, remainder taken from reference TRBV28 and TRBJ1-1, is DVKVTQSSRYLVKRTGEKVFLECVQDMDHENMFWYRQDPGLGLRLIYFSYDVKMKEKGDIPEGYSVSREKKERFSLILESASTNQTSMYLCASSLQGMNTEAFFGQGTRLTVV.

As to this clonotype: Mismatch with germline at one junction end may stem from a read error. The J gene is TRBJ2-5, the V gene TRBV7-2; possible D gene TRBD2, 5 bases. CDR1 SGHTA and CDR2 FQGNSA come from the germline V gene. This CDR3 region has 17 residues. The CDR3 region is CARSYGVLRKAEEPQYF. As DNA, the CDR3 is TGTGCCCGCAGCTACGGGGTTTTAAGGAAAGCCGAAGAGCCCCAGTACTTC.

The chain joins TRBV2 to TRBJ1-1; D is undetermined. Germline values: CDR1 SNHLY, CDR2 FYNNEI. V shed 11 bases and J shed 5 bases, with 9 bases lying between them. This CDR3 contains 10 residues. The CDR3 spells CAGLDTEAFF. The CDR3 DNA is TGTGCCGGGCTGGATACTGAAGCTTTCTTT.

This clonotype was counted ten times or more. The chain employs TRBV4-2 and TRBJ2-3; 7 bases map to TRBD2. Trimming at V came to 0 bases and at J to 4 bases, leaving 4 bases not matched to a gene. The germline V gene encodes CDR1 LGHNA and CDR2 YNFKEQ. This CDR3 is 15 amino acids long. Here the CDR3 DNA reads TGTGCCAGCAGCCAAGAGACTAGCTTTCCAGATACGCAGTATTTT. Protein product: CASSQETSFPDTQYF.

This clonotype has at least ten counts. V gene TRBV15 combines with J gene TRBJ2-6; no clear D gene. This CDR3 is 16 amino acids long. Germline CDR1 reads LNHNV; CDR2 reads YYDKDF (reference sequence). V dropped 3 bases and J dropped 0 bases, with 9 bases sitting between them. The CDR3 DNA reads TGTGCCACCAGCAGTGGGCCAAACTCTGGGGCCAACGTCCTGACTTTC. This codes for CATSSGPNSGANVLTF.

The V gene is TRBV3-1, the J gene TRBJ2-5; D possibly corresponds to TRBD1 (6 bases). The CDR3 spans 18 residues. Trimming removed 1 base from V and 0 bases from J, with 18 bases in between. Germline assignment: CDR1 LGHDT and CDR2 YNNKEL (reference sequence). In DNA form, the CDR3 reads TGTGCCAGCAGCCAAGTAATTGAGTCGTCAGGGGACCAAGAGACCCAGTACTTC. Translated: CASSQVIESSGDQETQYF.